These 3 T cell receptor beta chains were all obtained from the same sample, sequenced in a study of blood T cell repertoires in COVID-19. TCRdb's table, derived via immunoSEQ multiplex PCR, lists solely in-frame clones and lacks some. The table has some 50,000 clones, roughly 77% seen once. The sample consisted of peripheral blood. These TCRs come from a human donor with active or convalescent COVID-19. The donor label of this sample is uncertain.

This rearrangement joins TRBV5-1 to TRBJ2-7, with TRBD1 identical over 12 bases. Trimming cost V 4 bases and J 4 bases; bases outside gene matches: 15. The CDR3 sequence is 18 residues long. Per the germline V gene, CDR1 is SGHRS and CDR2 is YFSETQ. The CDR3 is CASSLSPGTGGAGYEQYF. In DNA, the CDR3 is TGCGCCAGCAGCCTAAGTCCCGGGACAGGGGGCGCCGGATACGAGCAGTACTTC.

This chain connects TRBV11-2 to TRBJ2-2; D may be TRBD2 (6 bases). The CDR3 is made up of 16 amino acids. Trimming stripped 7 bases from V and 0 bases from J, with 15 bases between. Germline CDR1 SGHAT, CDR2 FQNNGV. The CDR3 spells CASTVTGLTNTGELFF. The CDR3, as DNA: TGTGCCAGCACCGTGACGGGACTCACGAACACCGGGGAGCTGTTTTTT.

The chain joins TRBV3-1 (or the pseudogene TRBV3-2) to TRBJ2-7; D is uncertain. The germline V gene encodes CDR1 LGHDT and CDR2 YNNKEL (reference sequence). V lost 4 bases, J lost 5 bases, and 6 bases lay in between. The CDR3 extends over 11 amino acids. CDR3 coding DNA: TGTGCCAGCAGCCCAGTCCACGAGCAGTACTTC. Protein product: CASSPVHEQYF.